This TCR beta chain was identified in a study of CD8 T cells in Susac syndrome. As for the study in general: Fewer than ten of the sequenced Susac syndrome patients were in remission, and roughly six had active disease. When blood was drawn, the patients with Susac syndrome were therapy-naive, on corticosteroids, or on intravenous immunoglobulin alone.

V dropped 4 bases and J dropped 8 bases, with 7 bases sitting between them. Germline CDR1 and CDR2: SGHRS and YFSETQ. CDR3 length: 11 residues. Turning to this clonotype: Antigen unknown.

The study, taken as a whole, reports: Sixteen Susac-specific public clones were found in total CD8+ repertoires and about five in CD8+ TEMRA repertoires.

The authors reverse transcribed roughly 0.5 to 1 ug RNA with random hexamers. Amplification of TCR beta CDR3 by immunoSEQ multiplex PCR spanned 54 Vbeta and 13 Jbeta. TCRdb processed the immunoSEQ multiplex PCR reads anew with MiXCR; each CDR3 protein has one entry. The sample consists of fewer than 90,000 distinct CDR3 sequences, under 95% of them appearing once. The chain has TRBV5-1 and TRBJ2-1; either TRBD1 or TRBD2 may supply D (5 bases each). The clonotype originates from a human donor with Susac syndrome. Sequencing input: CD8+ T cells from PBMCs. This CDR3 is CASSGDHEQFF. Here the CDR3 DNA reads TGCGCCAGCAGCGGGGACCATGAGCAGTTCTTC. Drawing the rest from reference TRBV5-1 and TRBJ2-1, the complete variable domain is KAGVTQTPRYLIKTRGQQVTLSCSPISGHRSVSWYQQTPGQGLQFLFEYFSETQRNKGNFPGRFSGRQFSNSRSEMNVSTLELGDSALYLCASSGDHEQFFGPGTRLTVL.